Each of the 13 T cell receptor beta chains below was sequenced from the same sample in a study of blood T cell repertoires in COVID-19. Clones were read by immunoSEQ multiplex PCR, and TCRdb kept only the in-frame ones, dropping some. The sample includes about 270,000 clones, 88% seen only once; the top ten take about 1%. The sequenced sample was PBMCs or T cells enriched from blood (not recorded which). The receptor set was obtained from a woman aged 25 to 39 who had recovered from COVID-19.

The chain combines TRBV9 with TRBJ1-4, with TRBD1 as a possible D gene (5 bases). This CDR3 is 16 amino acids long. V gave up 0 bases and J gave up 8 bases, with 17 bases separating them. The germline V gene encodes CDR1 SGDLS and CDR2 YYNGEE. This CDR3 reads CASSVDGGAGTEKLFF. CDR3 nucleotides: TGTGCCAGCAGCGTAGACGGTGGGGCGGGAACCGAAAAACTGTTTTTT. Variable domain in full (rest from reference TRBV9 and TRBJ1-4): DSGVTQTPKHLITATGQRVTLRCSPRSGDLSVYWYQQSLDQGLQFLIQYYNGEERAKGNILERFSAQQFPDLHSELNLSSLELGDSALYFCASSVDGGAGTEKLFFGSGTQLSVL.

The chain combines TRBV2 with TRBJ1-1, with D hard to call. The length of the CDR3 is 13 residues. With 6 bases removed from V and 0 bases from J, the gap between germline ends came to 8 bases. CDR1 and CDR2 (germline): SNHLY, FYNNEI. CDR3 DNA sequence: TGTGCCAGCAGCTATCGGGTGAACACTGAAGCTTTCTTT. Translating gives CASSYRVNTEAFF.

J is TRBJ1-3 and V is TRBV7-2; the D gene is possibly TRBD1 (6 bases). Germline values: CDR1 SGHTA, CDR2 FQGNSA. The CDR3 covers 17 residues. V gave up 7 bases and J gave up 0 bases, with 19 bases separating them. This CDR3 is CASTGALGWGSGNTIYF. In DNA form, the CDR3 reads TGTGCCAGCACAGGGGCCCTTGGTTGGGGCTCTGGAAACACCATATATTTT.

The count of this clone is one. The rearrangement joins TRBV6-5 to TRBJ1-2; TRBD1 is a possible D gene (5 bases). The germline CDR1 and CDR2 sequences are MNHEY and SVGAGI. CDR3 length: 14 residues. V was shortened by 3 bases and J by 4 bases, with 12 bases between the two germline ends. The chain's CDR3 is CASSYRWQGYGYTF. The CDR3 DNA sequence: TGTGCCAGCAGTTATCGGTGGCAGGGCTATGGCTACACCTTC.

CDR3 protein: CASSFFISGITGELFF. Written as DNA, the CDR3 is TGTGCCAGCAGCTTTTTCATCTCAGGGATCACCGGGGAGCTGTTTTTT. The J gene is TRBJ2-2, the V gene TRBV7-9; possible D gene TRBD1, 5 bases. V lost 3 bases and J 4 bases, leaving 15 bases between the germline ends. CDR1 is SEHNR and CDR2 is FQNEAQ in the germline V gene (reference sequence). CDR3 length: 16 amino acids.

The J gene is TRBJ2-3, the V gene TRBV29-1; no firm D call. CDR1 is SQVTM and CDR2 is ANQGSEA in the germline V gene. This CDR3 region has 13 residues. With 0 bases removed from V and 2 bases from J, the gap between germline ends came to 6 bases. The CDR3 DNA reads TGCAGCGTTGAAGACCCCTACACAGATACGCAGTATTTT. It translates to CSVEDPYTDTQYF.

The CDR3 nucleotides read TGCGCCAGCAGCTTCCTCGGGGGAGCGGACACTGAAGCTTTCTTT. It specifies CASSFLGGADTEAFF. The chain joins TRBV5-1 to TRBJ1-1, with D maybe TRBD1 (5 bases). The CDR3 has 15 amino acids. With 2 bases removed from V and 3 bases from J, the gap between germline ends came to 14 bases. CDR1 is SGHRS, CDR2 YFSETQ, per germline.

In regard to this clone: The germline gene is not matched at one end of the junction; a read error may be the cause. This sequence joins TRBV7-6 and TRBJ2-1; maybe TRBD1 (5 bases). From germline, CDR1 is SGHVS and CDR2 FNYEAQ. The CDR3 runs 16 residues. CDR3 region: CASSLALAGLYNEQFF. CDR3 coding DNA: TGTGCCAGCAGTTTAGCCCTGGCAGGGCTATACAATGAGCAGTTCTTC.

The chain joins TRBV11-2 to TRBJ2-7, with 10 bases identical to TRBD2. The CDR3 is 15 amino acids. The germline V gene encodes CDR1 SGHAT and CDR2 FQNNGV. V was pared by 5 bases and J by 3 bases, with 7 bases of the junction left unmatched. The CDR3: CASSQTGTSVYEQYF. CDR3 coding DNA: TGTGCCAGCAGCCAAACCGGGACTAGCGTCTACGAGCAGTACTTC.

CDR3 sequence reads: CASTRGSPLHF. The CDR3 region has the DNA TGTGCCAGCACCCGGGGGTCACCCCTCCACTTT. The rearrangement joins TRBV7-2 to TRBJ1-6; D may be TRBD1 (5 bases). The germline gives CDR1 SGHTA, CDR2 FQGNSA. This CDR3 has 11 amino acids. The germline V and J ends were trimmed by 7 bases and 10 bases, with 8 bases remaining between them.

This clone was picked up one time. This chain uses TRBV14 with TRBJ1-2, with 7 bases identical to TRBD1. Per the germline V gene, CDR1 is SGHDN and CDR2 is FVKESK. Trimming at V came to 0 bases and at J to 8 bases, leaving 15 bases not matched to a gene. The CDR3 contains 17 residues. CDR3 in DNA: TGTGCCAGCAGCCAAGAGCCCGTCTTGCGCACAGGGGCCGGCTACACCTTC. Its protein product is CASSQEPVLRTGAGYTF.

The CDR3 bases are TGTGCCAGCAGCCAAGAATCCGGGACAGGTTTCGTTGAGGAAAAACTGTTTTTT. Encoded protein: CASSQESGTGFVEEKLFF. This chain links TRBV14 with TRBJ1-4; 8 nucleotides align to TRBD1. This CDR3 region has 18 residues. The V gene's germline CDR1 is SGHDN and CDR2 FVKESK. V was pared by 0 bases and J by 8 bases, with 14 bases of the junction left unmatched.

The gene calls are TRBV19 and TRBJ1-1, with TRBD1 matching over 10 bases. The length of the CDR3 is 15 residues. Per the germline V gene, CDR1 is LNHDA and CDR2 is SQIVND (reference sequence). J was trimmed by 1 base and V by 7 bases; bases with no gene match: 6. CDR3 in DNA: TGTGCCAGTACCCGCCGGGACAGGGGGAACACTGAAGCTTTCTTT. Amino acid sequence: CASTRRDRGNTEAFF.